Many counts were recorded for the clone carrying this T cell receptor beta chain. Its target is unknown. RNA transcripts gave rise to amplified TCR beta CDR3 regions. The HTBI primer set drove a first-round RT-PCR of the TCR CDR3. TCRdb reprocessed the multiplex PCR reads via MiXCR and lists one record per CDR3 protein. The table records about 350,000 distinct CDR3 sequences, roughly an eighth of them present only once. These data are taken from a study of T cells in Graves' hyperthyroidism and ophthalmopathy. Germline values: CDR1 MDHEN, CDR2 SYDVKM. The junction had 11 bases not matched to a gene; V was cut back by 4 bases and J by 0 bases. This CDR3 has 17 residues. In the ophthalmopathy cohort, Clinical Activity Score was at least 3, NOSPECS grade at least 4, and duration under 3 months. Diagnoses rested on clinical symptoms, serum thyroxine and TRAb, thyroid ultrasound and orbital computed tomography.

Overall study findings and caveats: Most thyroid clonotypes with frequency above 0.001 were detected in blood. The model foresaw ophthalmopathy a median around 6 months prior to onset.

The sample taken for sequencing was blood. The clonotype comes from a woman aged 35 to 49 with Graves' ophthalmopathy. The chain is built from TRBV28 and TRBJ1-2; 7 nucleotides align to TRBD1. The CDR3 nucleotides read TGTGCCAGCAGTTCCGGGACAGTTCGTAGAACTAACTATGGCTACACCTTC. Protein product: CASSSGTVRRTNYGYTF.